This T cell receptor beta chain was captured by sequencing in a study of long-term antiretroviral therapy in people with HIV. Study in general: Of all samples, the earliest predate the 2015 immediate-ART recommendation by about a decade. General study points: ART preceded a rise in diversity that nonetheless stayed lower than in transplant donor controls.

Worth noting for this clone: What it binds is not known.

Runs used v3.0 of the immunoSEQ assay and were done at survey level. Method: immunoSEQ multiplex PCR; TCRdb's copy keeps in-frame clones and lacks some. The sample records some 45,000 clones, approximately 86% being singletons. Samples held roughly 0.85-11 million cryopreserved PBMC, and DNA extraction followed. The origin of this receptor is a woman aged 50 to 60 with HIV. The sample here was unsorted PBMCs, taken 0.1 years before starting antiretroviral therapy.

This chain's CDR3 is CAWSVTYGYTF. Written as DNA, the CDR3 is TGTGCCTGGAGTGTGACATATGGCTACACCTTC. The rearrangement joins TRBV30 to TRBJ1-2; D remains ambiguous. V dropped 0 bases and J dropped 5 bases, with 4 bases sitting between them. There are 11 residues in the CDR3. Germline CDR1 and CDR2: GTSNPN and SVGIG (reference sequence). Variable domain in full (rest from reference TRBV30 and TRBJ1-2): SQTIHQWPATLVQPVGSPLSLECTVEGTSNPNLYWYRQAAGRGLQLLFYSVGIGQISSEVPQNLSASRPQDRQFILSSKKLLLSDSGFYLCAWSVTYGYTFGSGTRLTVV.